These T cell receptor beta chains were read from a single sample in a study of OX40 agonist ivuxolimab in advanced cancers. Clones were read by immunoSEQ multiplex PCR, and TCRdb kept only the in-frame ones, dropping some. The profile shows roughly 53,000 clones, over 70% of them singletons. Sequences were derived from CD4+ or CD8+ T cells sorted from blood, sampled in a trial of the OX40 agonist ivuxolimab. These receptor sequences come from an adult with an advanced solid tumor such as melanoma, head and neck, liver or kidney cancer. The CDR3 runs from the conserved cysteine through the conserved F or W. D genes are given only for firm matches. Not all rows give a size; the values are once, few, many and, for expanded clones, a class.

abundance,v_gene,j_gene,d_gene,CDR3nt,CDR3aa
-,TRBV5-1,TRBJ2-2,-,TGCGCCAGCAGCGCGGCGCTCTCAACGAACACCGGGGAGCTGTTTTTT,CASSAALSTNTGELFF
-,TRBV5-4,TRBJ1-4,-,TGTGCCAGCAGCCCGGGGATAGCTAATGAAAAACTGTTTTTT,CASSPGIANEKLFF
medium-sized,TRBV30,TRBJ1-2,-,TGTGCCTGGAGGGAACAGGGTGACCCCTATGGTTACACCTTC,CAWREQGDPYGYTF
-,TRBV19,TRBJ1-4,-,TGTGCCAGTAGTATGATGGGCTCAACTAATGAAAAACTGTTTTTT,CASSMMGSTNEKLFF
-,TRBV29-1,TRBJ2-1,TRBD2,TGCAGCGTTGAAGGTTATAATGCAGCGGGAGGAAACAATGAGCAGTTCTTC,CSVEGYNAAGGNNEQFF
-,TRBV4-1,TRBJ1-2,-,TGCGCCAGCAGCCAGGGACAAGACCTCACCTATGGCTACACCTTC,CASSQGQDLTYGYTF
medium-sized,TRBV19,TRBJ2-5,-,TGTGCCAGTACCTCACGTCCGGGACGAGGAGAGACCCAGTACTTC,CASTSRPGRGETQYF
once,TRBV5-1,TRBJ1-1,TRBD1,TGCGCCAGCAGCCCGCTGGGGGGACAGGGATCCACTGAAGCTTTCTTT,CASSPLGGQGSTEAFF
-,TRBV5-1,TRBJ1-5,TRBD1,TGCGCCAGCATGGAAACAGGGGGTAGCAATCAGCCCCAGCATTTT,CASMETGGSNQPQHF
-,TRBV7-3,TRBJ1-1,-,TGTGCCAGCAGCTTAACTCAACAGGGTAGGGCTGAAGCTTTCTTT,CASSLTQQGRAEAFF
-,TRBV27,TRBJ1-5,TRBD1,TGTGCCAGCAGTTCGGACAGGGGATCCAATCAGCCCCAGCATTTT,CASSSDRGSNQPQHF
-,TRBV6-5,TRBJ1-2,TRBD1,TGTGCCAGCCACGGGACAGGGAGAAATAACTATGGCTACACCTTC,CASHGTGRNNYGYTF
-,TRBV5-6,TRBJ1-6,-,TGTGCCAGCAGCTTGGATTCCGGACTGGGGAATTCACCCCTCCACTTT,CASSLDSGLGNSPLHF
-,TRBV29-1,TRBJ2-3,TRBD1,TGCAGCGTGCCGGGACAGCCAAGGGATACGCAGTATTTT,CSVPGQPRDTQYF
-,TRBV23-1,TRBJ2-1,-,TGCGCCAGCAGGAAGGAGGACTACAGGGATACTCTCGTCGATGAGCAGTTCTTC,CASRKEDYRDTLVDEQFF
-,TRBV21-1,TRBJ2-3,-,TGTGCCAGCAGCCTCCTGGGTTCTTCTCGCACAGATACGCAGTATTTT,CASSLLGSSRTDTQYF